These 14 T cell receptor beta chains share one sample of origin, sequenced in a study of monozygotic twins with inflammatory bowel disease. TCRdb processed the 5' RACE reads again and assigns one entry to each CDR3 protein, with no DNA. This sample's clone table lists fewer than 450,000 distinct CDR3 sequences. The sample consisted of blood. These receptors were taken from a human donor with ulcerative colitis or Crohn's disease, or a healthy co-twin of an affected twin (not recorded which).

This chain's CDR3 is CASSSGLTSRETQYF. V is TRBV12-3 or TRBV12-4 and J is TRBJ2-5; the D call from TCRdb, TRBD2, cannot be confirmed without DNA. The CDR3 totals 15 residues.

This chain joins TRBV7-2 and TRBJ1-2; TCRdb names TRBD1, which stays unverified in the absence of DNA. Germline V CDR1 and CDR2: SGHTA, FQGNSA. The CDR3 totals 13 residues. CDR3 sequence reads: CASSRGRDYGYTF.

CDR3 sequence: CASSYAVVRDRAYEQYF. The chain employs TRBV6-5 and TRBJ2-7; TCRdb selects TRBD1, and the lack of DNA leaves this call unchecked. CDR3 length equals 17 residues. Looked up from germline, CDR1 is MNHEY and CDR2 is SVGAGI.

CDR3 sequence: CASSWDRFPDTQYF. The chain recombines TRBV7-6 with TRBJ2-3; the TCRdb call, TRBD1, lacks DNA for checking. Germline V CDR1 and CDR2: SGHVS, FNYEAQ. CDR3 length: 14 amino acids.

This chain connects TRBV19 to TRBJ1-5; TCRdb reports TRBD1, a call that lacks DNA to check it against. Germline V gene lookup returns CDR1 LNHDA and CDR2 SQIVND (reference sequence). The CDR3 consists of 19 residues. The CDR3 region is CASSISPRQGAGSNQPQHF.

The chain is built from TRBV12-3 or TRBV12-4 and TRBJ1-5; the D call from TCRdb, TRBD1, cannot be confirmed without DNA. The CDR3 has 14 amino acids. CDR3 loop: CASSRTGSNQPQHF.

V usage is TRBV5-8 and J usage is TRBJ2-7; TCRdb lists TRBD1, though no DNA is available to test this call. The CDR3 loop spans 13 amino acids. Germline V gives CDR1 SGHTS, CDR2 YDEGEE. This chain's CDR3 is CASSLIPGGEQYF.

The chain recombines TRBV30 with TRBJ1-5. The CDR3 length is 11 residues. In germline, CDR1 is GTSNPN, CDR2 SVGIG (reference sequence). CDR3 amino acids: CAWSVGQPQHF.

V gene TRBV30 combines with J gene TRBJ2-3; as DNA is missing, the TRBD1 call by TCRdb cannot be tested. The CDR3 runs 15 residues. Per the germline V gene, CDR1 is GTSNPN and CDR2 is SVGIG (reference sequence). Here the CDR3 reads CAILQGNEGTDTQYF. Filled out from reference TRBV30 and TRBJ2-3, the complete variable domain reads SQTIHQWPATLVQPVGSPLSLECTVEGTSNPNLYWYRQAAGRGLQLLFYSVGIGQISSEVPQNLSASRPQDRQFILSSKKLLLSDSGFYLCAILQGNEGTDTQYFGPGTRLTVL.

The rearrangement uses TRBV7-9 and TRBJ1-1. CDR3 size: 14 residues. The germline V gene has CDR1 SEHNR and CDR2 FQNEAQ (reference sequence). CDR3 loop: CASSPGGGPGEAFF. Supplemented by reference TRBV7-9 and TRBJ1-1, the full variable domain reads DTGVSQNPRHKITKRGQNVTFRCDPISEHNRLYWYRQTLGQGPEFLTYFQNEAQLEKSRLLSDRFSAERPKGSFSTLEIQRTEQGDSAMYLCASSPGGGPGEAFFGQGTRLTVV.

The rearrangement links TRBV4-2 to TRBJ1-6; TCRdb's D gene call, TRBD1, goes unchecked for lack of DNA. This CDR3 region has 16 residues. Germline V gene lookup returns CDR1 LGHNA and CDR2 YNFKEQ. The CDR3 sequence: CASSQVSAGGPSPLHF.

The gene calls are TRBV6-1 and TRBJ2-2; TCRdb outputs TRBD1, but without DNA this stays unchecked. Germline V gene sequence: CDR1 MNHNS, CDR2 SASEGT. The CDR3 is 15 amino acids. CDR3 loop: CATTGGATNTGELFF.

V usage is TRBV5-6 and J usage is TRBJ2-1. CDR3 length equals 17 residues. The germline gives CDR1 SGHDT, CDR2 YYEEEE. CDR3 protein: CASSLVYDGMTDGEQFF.

The CDR3 loop reads CSASLAGQPQDIQYF. The chain combines TRBV20-1 with TRBJ2-4; TCRdb proposes TRBD2, but this gene call is untestable without DNA. The germline CDR1 and CDR2 sequences are DFQATT and SNEGSKA (reference sequence). There are 15 residues in the CDR3.